These T cell receptor beta chains were read from a single sample in a study of OX40 agonist ivuxolimab in advanced cancers. Clones were sequenced by immunoSEQ multiplex PCR, and TCRdb holds only the in-frame ones, with some missing. The sample yields 70,000 to 75,000 clones, 84% seen once. Specimen: CD4+ or CD8+ T cells sorted from blood, collected in a trial of the OX40 agonist ivuxolimab. These receptors all stem from an adult with an advanced solid tumor such as melanoma, head and neck, liver or kidney cancer. CDR3s include the opening cysteine and the closing phenylalanine or tryptophan. The order of the fields is J gene, V gene, D gene, CDR3 protein. The D gene is left open where the match is weak.

TRBJ1-2,TRBV7-9,NA,CASSLAREGYTF
TRBJ1-1,TRBV5-1,TRBD1,CASGQVNTEAFF
TRBJ2-5,TRBV7-2,TRBD1,CASSPRTGEETQYF
TRBJ1-4,TRBV18,TRBD1,CASSPQGGAKGEKLFF
TRBJ2-5,TRBV29-1,NA,CSVEGTLGETQYF
TRBJ1-6,TRBV19,NA,CASSTRRGYNSPLHF
TRBJ2-2,TRBV7-2,TRBD1,CASSPQSGTGNTGELFF
TRBJ1-1,TRBV18,TRBD1,CASSPGTGSEDFF
TRBJ2-3,TRBV15,NA,CATSRVSEITDTQYF
TRBJ1-1,TRBV6-5,NA,CASRRGPAEAFF
TRBJ2-7,TRBV19,NA,CASSLTFDTTYEQYF
TRBJ1-2,TRBV29-1,NA,CSVDRTAVYGYTF
TRBJ1-1,TRBV5-1,NA,CASSLEGTEAFF
TRBJ1-1,TRBV7-2,NA,CASSLTRDYTEAFF
TRBJ2-7,TRBV29-1,TRBD1,CSVGWGQDAEQYF
TRBJ1-2,TRBV21-1,NA,CASSTLTGSGGYTF
TRBJ2-1,TRBV12-5,TRBD1,CASGLGGQGMKWGEFF
TRBJ1-1,TRBV7-2,NA,CASSLLGVGNTEAFF
TRBJ1-2,TRBV4-2,NA,CASSQGSGLNYGYTF
TRBJ1-3,TRBV5-1,NA,CASSLDSGSDTIYF
TRBJ2-3,TRBV10-3,TRBD1,CAIHPGTGGTDTQYF
TRBJ1-5,TRBV11-3,NA,CASRGRQNSNQPQHF
TRBJ1-6,TRBV5-6,NA,CASSGRVSSAYNSPLHF
TRBJ1-5,TRBV6-6,NA,CASRQTYSNQPQHF
TRBJ2-3,TRBV10-1,NA,CASSEMGGPTDTQYF
TRBJ1-2,TRBV9,TRBD1,CASSVTGGGYTF
TRBJ2-1,TRBV7-2,NA,CASSLGRWGGNEQFF
TRBJ1-3,TRBV12-5,TRBD1,CASGPGQGLNTIYF
NA,TRBV5-1,NA,CASSDVGINYEQYF
TRBJ1-1,TRBV7-9,NA,CASSLAGRTEAFF
TRBJ1-1,TRBV5-1,NA,CASSLSSGDATEAFF
TRBJ2-1,TRBV7-9,NA,CASSPRGGNEQFF
TRBJ1-5,TRBV6-1,NA,CASSYSRENNQPQHF
TRBJ2-7,TRBV10-1,TRBD1,CASSVNRGTEQYF
TRBJ2-3,TRBV21-1,NA,CASPLAGVTDTQYF
TRBJ2-5,TRBV7-8,TRBD2,CASSLAGSGVETQYF
TRBJ1-3,TRBV9,NA,CASSVEGGGNTIYF
TRBJ2-5,TRBV7-9,NA,CASSLLRAAQETQYF
TRBJ2-5,TRBV7-9,NA,CASSLVGQYQETQYF
TRBJ2-3,TRBV14,TRBD1,CASSRYRTGPDTQYF
TRBJ2-1,TRBV5-1,TRBD1,CASRQGQDSYNEQFF
TRBJ2-3,TRBV10-1,NA,CASSEYGRTDTQYF
TRBJ2-3,TRBV7-8,TRBD1,CASSYRGDGDTQYF
TRBJ1-2,TRBV2,NA,CASSEREVRAYGYTF
TRBJ1-6,TRBV6-1,NA,CASSDYNSYNSPLHF